This T cell receptor (beta chain) was sequenced during a study of STAT5B mutations in CD4+ large granular lymphocyte leukemia. Study findings and constraints: Compared with healthy controls (2/35), patient top clones favored TRBV06 (8/27).

The CDR3 spans 15 residues. Losses at the gene ends were 2 bases for V and 6 bases for J; bases not matched to a gene: 7. Germline CDR1 is SGHAT and CDR2 is FQNNGV. Profiled with immunoSEQ multiplex PCR; TCRdb holds only in-frame clones, not every one. In the table there are 38,000 or so clones, 85% of which are singletons. About this clone itself: Its target is unknown.

Sequencing used CD4+ T cells from blood buffy coats. The TCR comes from a human donor in good health. The chain joins TRBV11-2 to TRBJ2-3; 8 bases line up with TRBD2. CDR3 coding DNA: TGTGCCAGCAGCTTAAAGATACGGGGGGGGGATACGCAGTATTTT. As protein: CASSLKIRGGDTQYF.